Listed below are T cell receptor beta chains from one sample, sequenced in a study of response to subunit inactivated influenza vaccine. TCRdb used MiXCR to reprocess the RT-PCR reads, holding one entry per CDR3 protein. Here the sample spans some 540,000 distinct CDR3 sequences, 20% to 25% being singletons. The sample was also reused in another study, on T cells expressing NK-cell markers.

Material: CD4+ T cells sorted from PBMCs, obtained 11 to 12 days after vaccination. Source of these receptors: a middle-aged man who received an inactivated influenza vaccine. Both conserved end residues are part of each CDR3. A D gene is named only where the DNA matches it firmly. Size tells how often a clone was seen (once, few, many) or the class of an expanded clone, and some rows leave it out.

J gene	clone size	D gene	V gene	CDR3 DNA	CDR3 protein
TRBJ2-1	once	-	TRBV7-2	TGTGCCAGCCGCTCGGGCCGGAGCTCCTACAATGAGCAGTTCTTC	CASRSGRSSYNEQFF
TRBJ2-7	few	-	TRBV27	TGTGCCAGCAGTTTTGGGCTTCAATACGAGCAGTACTTC	CASSFGLQYEQYF
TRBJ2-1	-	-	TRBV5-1	TGCGCCAGCAGCTTGGAAAACAATGAGCAGTTCTTC	CASSLENNEQFF
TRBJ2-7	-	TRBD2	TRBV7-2	TGTGCCAGCAGCTTGAGCGGGACCCCCTACGAGCAGTACTTC	CASSLSGTPYEQYF
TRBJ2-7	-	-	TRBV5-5	TGTGCCAGCACCTTGACATCCTCTGGCTCCTACGAGCAGTACTTC	CASTLTSSGSYEQYF
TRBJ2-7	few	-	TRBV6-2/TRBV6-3	TGTGCCATCACCACAAGCGGATACGGGTACGAGCAGTACTTC	CAITTSGYGYEQYF
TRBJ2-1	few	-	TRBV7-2	TGTGCCAGCAGCTTATTCCAGTACAATGAGCAGTTCTTC	CASSLFQYNEQFF
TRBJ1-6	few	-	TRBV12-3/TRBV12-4	TGTGCCAGCAGTCCAGGGATCAGCTCCTATAATTCACCCCTCCACTTT	CASSPGISSYNSPLHF
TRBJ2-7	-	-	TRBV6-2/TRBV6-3	TGTGCCAGCAGTTACTCCGTTGTGGGGTCCTACGAGCAGTACTTC	CASSYSVVGSYEQYF
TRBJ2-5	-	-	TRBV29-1	TGCAGCGTCGGATGGGGGCAAGAGACCCAGTACTTC	CSVGWGQETQYF
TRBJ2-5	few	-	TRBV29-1	TGCAGCGTTGAACCTTTGGGTGACCAAGAGACCCAGTACTTC	CSVEPLGDQETQYF
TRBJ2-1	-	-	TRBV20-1	TGCAGTGCTAGAAACACTGGTATCGGTGAGCAGTTCTTC	CSARNTGIGEQFF
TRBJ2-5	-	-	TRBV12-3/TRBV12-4	TGTGCCAGCAGTCCACCTTGGGGGAGGGGGCAAGAGACCCAGTACTTC	CASSPPWGRGQETQYF
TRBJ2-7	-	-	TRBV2	TGTGCCAGCAGTGAAGGTGGGACGATTAAGCAGTACTTC	CASSEGGTIKQYF
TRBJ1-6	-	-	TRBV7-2	TGTGCCAGCAGCTTACTATCGGGCAGGGCAAATTCACCCCTCCACTTT	CASSLLSGRANSPLHF
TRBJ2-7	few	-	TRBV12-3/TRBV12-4	TGTGCCAGCAGTTTCACACCCTGGGAGCAGTACTTC	CASSFTPWEQYF
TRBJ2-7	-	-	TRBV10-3	TGTGCCAGTCAGGGGTTGATCTCCTACGAGCAGTACTTC	CASQGLISYEQYF
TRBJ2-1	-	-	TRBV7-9	TGTGCCAGCAGCCCCCCGACTTGGAAGTTGAACGAGCAGTTCTTC	CASSPPTWKLNEQFF
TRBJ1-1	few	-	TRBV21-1	TGTGCCAGCAGAAGGCGGACGGATGAAGCTTTCTTT	CASRRRTDEAFF
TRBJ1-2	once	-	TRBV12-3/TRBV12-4	TGTGCCAGCAGTTTCCAAAGGACAGCCTCTGACTATGGCTACACCTTC	CASSFQRTASDYGYTF
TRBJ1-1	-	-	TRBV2	TGTGCCAGCAGCACAGGAGTTCTGGACACTGAAGCTTTCTTT	CASSTGVLDTEAFF